Shown below are 29 T cell receptor beta chains from a single sample sequenced in a study of shared clonotypes between healthy human individuals. The method was immunoSEQ multiplex PCR; TCRdb's version includes in-frame clones alone and lacks a portion of them. The sample carries 1,500,000 or so clones, approximately 98.5% recorded once. Input material: naive CD4+ T cells sorted from blood. The subset is: CD45RA+ positively selected. These TCRs come from a man aged 30 to 39 in good health.

The chain has TRBV6-5 and TRBJ1-3; D call uncertain. CDR3 size: 12 residues. The germline V and J ends were trimmed by 6 bases and 4 bases, with 7 bases remaining between them. Germline lookup yields CDR1 MNHEY and CDR2 SVGAGI. CDR3 sequence reads: CASSANGNTIYF. DNA of the CDR3: TGTGCCAGCAGCGCGAACGGAAACACCATATATTTT.

This clone was observed once. The V and J genes are TRBV30 and TRBJ1-4, with D hard to call. The CDR3 loop spans 12 amino acids. From germline, CDR1 is GTSNPN and CDR2 SVGIG (reference sequence). With 0 bases removed from V and 10 bases from J, the gap between germline ends came to 9 bases. This chain's CDR3 is CAWSVLRGKLFF. Here the CDR3 DNA reads TGTGCCTGGAGTGTACTACGGGGAAAACTGTTTTTT.

The CDR3 DNA reads TGCAGCATAATAGGGATCTCTGAAGCTTTCTTT. It codes for CSIIGISEAFF. The chain is built from TRBV29-1 and TRBJ1-1; D not certain. Trimming left V 8 bases short and J 6 bases short, with 13 bases between. This CDR3 is 11 amino acids long. Germline lookup yields CDR1 SQVTM and CDR2 ANQGSEA.

The gene calls are TRBV6-4 and TRBJ2-7, with 13 nucleotides matching TRBD2. CDR3 size: 19 residues. Unmatched junction bases numbered 20, after V lost 6 bases and J lost 6 bases. Germline values: CDR1 MRHNA, CDR2 SNTAGT. CDR3 loop: CASRGLPGLAGHPACEQYF. The CDR3 bases are TGTGCCAGCAGGGGGCTACCGGGACTAGCGGGACATCCCGCCTGCGAGCAGTACTTC.

Concerning this clone itself: Additional DNA sequences in this sample encode the identical CDR3. V is TRBV5-1 and J is TRBJ2-5; the match to TRBD2 covers 8 bases. The CDR3 is 14 residues long. Germline V gene sequence: CDR1 SGHRS, CDR2 YFSETQ. V shed 0 bases, J shed 5 bases, and the junction held 3 bases outside the gene matches. The CDR3 here is CASSLVGREETQYF. Here the CDR3 DNA reads TGCGCCAGCAGCTTGGTCGGGAGGGAGGAGACCCAGTACTTC.

The V call is TRBV28, the J call TRBJ2-7; D might be TRBD1 (5 bases). CDR1 is MDHEN, CDR2 SYDVKM, per germline. Trimming shortened V by 5 bases and J by 5 bases, and 10 bases separated the two germline ends. The CDR3 runs 12 residues. The CDR3 sequence: CASSPDIHEQYF. The CDR3 nucleotides are TGTGCCAGCAGTCCGGACATCCACGAGCAGTACTTC. Together with reference TRBV28 and TRBJ2-7, the CDR3 gives the full variable domain: DVKVTQSSRYLVKRTGEKVFLECVQDMDHENMFWYRQDPGLGLRLIYFSYDVKMKEKGDIPEGYSVSREKKERFSLILESASTNQTSMYLCASSPDIHEQYFGPGTRLTVT.

This rearrangement joins TRBV28 to TRBJ2-5; no firm D call. Germline V lookup: CDR1 MDHEN, CDR2 SYDVKM. Between the trimmed V and J ends, which lost 7 bases and 0 bases, there was a span of 15 bases. This CDR3 is built from 15 residues. CDR3 DNA sequence: TGTGCCAGCACTGACTCCAGGACGCACCAAGAGACCCAGTACTTC. Its translation is CASTDSRTHQETQYF.

DNA of the CDR3: TGTGCCAGCAGCTTTAAAGGGGTCGAGACCCAGTACTTC. Translation: CASSFKGVETQYF. The gene calls are TRBV5-4 and TRBJ2-5; perhaps TRBD1 as D (5 bases). CDR1 and CDR2 from the germline V gene are SGHNT and YYREEE (reference sequence). Trimming removed 2 bases from V and 5 bases from J, with 10 bases in between. This CDR3 spans 13 amino acids.

This sequence joins TRBV28 and TRBJ2-1, with 12 bases identical to TRBD2. This CDR3 is built from 16 residues. Germline-derived CDR1 and CDR2 are MDHEN and SYDVKM. V shed 3 bases, J shed 7 bases, and the junction held 7 bases outside the gene matches. The CDR3: CASSLTSGRLLNEQFF. CDR3 coding DNA: TGTGCCAGCAGTTTGACTAGCGGGAGATTGTTAAATGAGCAGTTCTTC.

The rearrangement uses TRBV10-3 and TRBJ2-3, with 10 bases lining up with TRBD2. The CDR3 contains 15 residues. J gave up 0 bases and V 6 bases, and 3 bases lay outside the gene matches. CDR1 and CDR2 (germline): ENHRY, SYGVKD. CDR3 nucleotides: TGTGCCATCAGAGCGACTAGCGGGAGCACAGATACGCAGTATTTT. It is translated as CAIRATSGSTDTQYF.

The V call is TRBV19, the J call TRBJ1-5; D gene uncertain. V was trimmed by 4 bases and J by 2 bases, leaving 18 bases between them. The germline V gene encodes CDR1 LNHDA and CDR2 SQIVND (reference sequence). The CDR3 loop spans 17 amino acids. CDR3 coding DNA: TGTGCCAGTAGTAACCAGGCACCCCGGGGTGGCAATCAGCCCCAGCATTTT. It translates to CASSNQAPRGGNQPQHF.

This chain joins TRBV19 and TRBJ2-3; TRBD1 might be the D (5 bases). The ends were cut back, 3 bases at V and 4 bases at J, with 11 bases in the middle. The CDR3 runs to 14 residues. The germline CDR1 and CDR2 sequences are LNHDA and SQIVND (reference sequence). The CDR3: CASSMYRRSDTQYF. CDR3 coding DNA: TGTGCCAGTAGTATGTACAGGCGGTCAGATACGCAGTATTTT.

The CDR3 sequence is CASSESRGNEQFF. CDR3 in DNA: TGCGCCAGCAGTGAGTCTAGGGGTAATGAGCAGTTCTTC. This chain links TRBV10-1 with TRBJ2-1; weak D call: TRBD1 (5 bases). V was shortened by 0 bases and J by 7 bases, with 7 bases between the two germline ends. Looked up from germline, CDR1 is WNHNN and CDR2 is SYGVQD (reference sequence). This CDR3 has 13 residues.

J is TRBJ1-5 and V is TRBV29-1; TRBD1 might be the D (6 bases). V lost 4 bases to trimming and J lost 0 bases, with 13 bases between them. The germline V gene encodes CDR1 SQVTM and CDR2 ANQGSEA. This CDR3 is 15 amino acids long. The CDR3 nucleotides are TGCAGCGTTGGGTTGGGGGGCGATAGCAATCAGCCCCAGCATTTT. Its protein is CSVGLGGDSNQPQHF.

V gene TRBV4-2 combines with J gene TRBJ2-5; no firm D call. In germline, CDR1 is LGHNA, CDR2 YNFKEQ. This CDR3 region has 18 residues. Trimming took 1 base from V and 5 from J, leaving 23 bases between them. CDR3 coding DNA: TGTGCCAGCAGCCAAGTTTGGGCGGATCCGGATACTTGGGAGACCCAGTACTTC. Amino acids: CASSQVWADPDTWETQYF.

V and J are TRBV10-1 and TRBJ2-7; the D gene could be TRBD1 or TRBD2 (5 bases each). V was pared by 5 bases and J by 0 bases, with 14 bases between. CDR1 is WNHNN, CDR2 SYGVQD, per germline (reference sequence). This CDR3 comprises 15 residues. Written as DNA, the CDR3 is TGCGCCAGCAGTCCCGGGGCTAGCAGCTCCTACGAGCAGTACTTC. The encoded protein is CASSPGASSSYEQYF.

The genes are TRBV6-5 and TRBJ1-1; 8 bases line up with TRBD1. The CDR3 runs 14 residues. The germline CDR1 and CDR2 sequences are MNHEY and SVGAGI. V was pared by 6 bases and J by 3 bases, with 6 bases of the junction left unmatched. The CDR3 coding sequence is TGTGCCAGCAGCGAGGGACAGGCTTACACTGAAGCTTTCTTT. This codes for CASSEGQAYTEAFF.

This chain uses TRBV6-1 with TRBJ1-1; TRBD1 matches 9 bases. Germline CDR1 and CDR2: MNHNS and SASEGT. The CDR3 runs to 12 residues. V dropped 4 bases and J dropped 11; count of bases not matched to a gene: 5. The CDR3 DNA reads as TGTGCCAGCAGTGGGACAGGGGATGGGGCTTTCTTT. It translates to CASSGTGDGAFF.

This sequence joins TRBV5-4 and TRBJ2-3; D remains unclear. Germline-derived CDR1 and CDR2 are SGHNT and YYREEE (reference sequence). V was pared by 2 bases and J by 7 bases, with 5 bases between. This CDR3 has 11 amino acids. The CDR3, as DNA: TGTGCCAGCAGCTTTAGGTATACGCAGTATTTT. Its translation is CASSFRYTQYF. Filled out from reference TRBV5-4 and TRBJ2-3, the complete variable domain reads ETGVTQSPTHLIKTRGQQVTLRCSSQSGHNTVSWYQQALGQGPQFIFQYYREEENGRGNFPPRFSGLQFPNYSSELNVNALELDDSALYLCASSFRYTQYFGPGTRLTVL.

J is TRBJ2-7 and V is TRBV6-5; D is uncertain. Germline V gives CDR1 MNHEY, CDR2 SVGAGI. This CDR3 has 15 amino acids. The V and J ends lost 4 bases and 0 bases respectively, with 13 bases between them. The CDR3 region has the DNA TGTGCCAGCAGTTTTAAGAGACACCCCTCCTACGAGCAGTACTTC. This encodes CASSFKRHPSYEQYF.

On this clone itself: The same CDR3 arises from other DNA sequences in this sample as well. The CDR3 protein is CASSYGPSYEQYF. Written as DNA, the CDR3 is TGTGCCAGCAGTTATGGGCCTAGCTACGAGCAGTACTTC. This chain uses TRBV6-5 with TRBJ2-7; no clear D. Trimming took 3 bases from V and 3 from J, leaving 9 bases between them. The CDR3 has 13 residues. Looked up from germline, CDR1 is MNHEY and CDR2 is SVGAGI.

The DNA for the CDR3 is TGTGCCAGCAAGAATCTAGCGGCGACCTACAATGAGCAGTTCTTC. It yields the protein CASKNLAATYNEQFF. The chain links TRBV27 to TRBJ2-1, with 7 bases that match TRBD2. V trimming: 7 bases; J trimming: 2 bases; junction bases outside the gene matches: 8. CDR3 size: 15 residues. Per the germline V gene, CDR1 is MNHEY and CDR2 is SMNVEV (reference sequence).

The CDR3 sequence: CASSLDSGSVLNEQFF. The CDR3 coding sequence is TGTGCCAGCAGCTTAGATAGCGGGAGTGTACTGAATGAGCAGTTCTTC. V gene TRBV7-9 combines with J gene TRBJ2-1; TRBD2 matches 9 bases. Germline CDR1 reads SEHNR; CDR2 reads FQNEAQ (reference sequence). The V segment lost 1 base and the J segment 7 bases; nucleotides outside the gene matches: 8. The CDR3 sequence is 16 residues long.

The CDR3: CASSANRNRKEQFF. CDR3 in DNA: TGTGCCAGCAGTGCGAACCGCAATCGAAAGGAGCAGTTCTTC. The rearrangement uses TRBV2 and TRBJ2-1; D remains unclear. The CDR3 sequence is 14 residues long. Per the germline V gene, CDR1 is SNHLY and CDR2 is FYNNEI. The V end lost 4 bases, the J end lost 10 bases, and 17 bases lay between the germline ends.

This clone was recorded only once. V usage is TRBV5-1 and J usage is TRBJ2-5, with D possibly matching TRBD2 (6 bases). The CDR3 spans 15 residues. Trimming pared 3 bases from V and 2 bases from J, leaving 14 bases between. The V gene's germline CDR1 is SGHRS and CDR2 YFSETQ. The DNA for the CDR3 is TGCGCCAGCAGCTCAGGGCCTAGCGAACAAGAGACCCAGTACTTC. Translating gives CASSSGPSEQETQYF.

This clone was found once. This chain links TRBV5-4 with TRBJ2-7; no definite D call. This CDR3 has 14 residues. Germline values: CDR1 SGHNT, CDR2 YYREEE (reference sequence). V dropped 4 bases and J dropped 0 bases, with 11 bases sitting between them. DNA for the CDR3: TGTGCCAGCAGCCCCTCGGATGGCTCCTACGAGCAGTACTTC. Protein product: CASSPSDGSYEQYF.

J is TRBJ2-7 and V is TRBV5-1; a possible D gene is TRBD2 (6 bases). Trimming removed 4 bases from V and 4 bases from J, with 9 bases in between. The germline V gene encodes CDR1 SGHRS and CDR2 YFSETQ. The CDR3 has 12 amino acids. This CDR3 reads CASSPGVYEQYF. Written as DNA, the CDR3 is TGCGCCAGCAGCCCGGGGGTGTACGAGCAGTACTTC.

The chain carries TRBV19 and TRBJ1-5; D is uncertain. This CDR3 spans 15 amino acids. V was pared by 6 bases and J by 7 bases, with 19 bases between. Germline V gene lookup returns CDR1 LNHDA and CDR2 SQIVND (reference sequence). This CDR3 reads CASRTRVVGYQPQHF. The DNA of the CDR3 is TGTGCCAGTAGAACAAGGGTGGTTGGTTACCAGCCCCAGCATTTT.

The chain employs TRBV15 and TRBJ1-4; 8 bases map to TRBD1. This CDR3 is built from 15 residues. V lost 3 bases and J lost 7; bases outside the gene matches: 7. Germline CDR1 LNHNV, CDR2 YYDKDF (reference sequence). The CDR3 nucleotides read TGTGCCACCAGCAGGGCCGGGACAGGAGGTGAAAAACTGTTTTTT. This sequence encodes CATSRAGTGGEKLFF.